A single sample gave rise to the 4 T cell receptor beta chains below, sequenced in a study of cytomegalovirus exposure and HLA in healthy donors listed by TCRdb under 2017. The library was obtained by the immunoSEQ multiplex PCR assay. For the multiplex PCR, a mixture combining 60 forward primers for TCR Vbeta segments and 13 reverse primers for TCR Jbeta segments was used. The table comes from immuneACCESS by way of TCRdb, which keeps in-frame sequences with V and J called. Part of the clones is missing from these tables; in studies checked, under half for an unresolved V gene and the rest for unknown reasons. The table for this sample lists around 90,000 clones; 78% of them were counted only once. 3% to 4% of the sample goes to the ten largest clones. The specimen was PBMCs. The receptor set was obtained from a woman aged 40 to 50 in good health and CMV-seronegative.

CDR3 coding DNA: TGTGCCAGCAGTGAACCGAGGAACACTGAAGCTTTCTTT. Residues: CASSEPRNTEAFF. The rearrangement links TRBV2 to TRBJ1-1; no reliable D call. Per germline, CDR1 SNHLY and CDR2 FYNNEI. This CDR3 spans 13 amino acids. Trimming removed 2 bases from V and 1 base from J, with 5 bases in between.

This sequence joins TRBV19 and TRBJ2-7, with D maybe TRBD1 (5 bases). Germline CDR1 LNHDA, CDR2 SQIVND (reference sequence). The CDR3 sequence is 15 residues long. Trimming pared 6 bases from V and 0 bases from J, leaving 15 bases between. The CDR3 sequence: CASRTTGGTSYEQYF. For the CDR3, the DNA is TGTGCCAGTAGGACCACAGGCGGAACCTCCTACGAGCAGTACTTC.

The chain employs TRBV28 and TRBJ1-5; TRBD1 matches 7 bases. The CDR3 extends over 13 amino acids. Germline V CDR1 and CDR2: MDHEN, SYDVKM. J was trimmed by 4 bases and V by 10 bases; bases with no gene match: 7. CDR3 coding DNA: TGTGCCACCCAGGACAGGAGGAATCAGCCCCAGCATTTT. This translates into CATQDRRNQPQHF.

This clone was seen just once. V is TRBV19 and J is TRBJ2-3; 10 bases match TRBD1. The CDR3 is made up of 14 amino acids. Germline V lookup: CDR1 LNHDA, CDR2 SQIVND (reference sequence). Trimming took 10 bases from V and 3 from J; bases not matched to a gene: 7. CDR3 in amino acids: CAKPGTGDTDTQYF. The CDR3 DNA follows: TGTGCCAAACCCGGGACAGGGGATACAGATACGCAGTATTTT.